The rows below give T cell receptor beta chains drawn from one sample of a study of blood T cell repertoires in COVID-19. Repertoires were generated with immunoSEQ multiplex PCR, while TCRdb's copy carries only in-frame clones and drops some. The sample consists of 180,000 or so clones, 70% to 90% of them appearing once. Sequencing was carried out using peripheral blood. Source of these receptors: a human donor with active or convalescent COVID-19. The donor label of this sample is uncertain. CDR3s include the opening cysteine and the closing phenylalanine or tryptophan. D genes are given only for firm matches. Clone size is stated in some rows and not others, as once, few, many or a class when expanded.

TRBV7-6	TRBD2	.	TRBJ2-5	TGTGCCAGCAGCCCTGGGGGAGGGCCGGAGACCCAGTACTTC	CASSPGGGPETQYF
TRBV29-1	.	.	TRBJ1-2	TGCAGCGTCGTACAGGGACACTATGGTGGCTACACCTTC	CSVVQGHYGGYTF
TRBV2	.	.	TRBJ2-5	TGTGCCAGCAGTGGGGCGACTAGTTTAGAGACCCAGTACTTC	CASSGATSLETQYF
TRBV2	TRBD2	.	TRBJ2-1	TGTGCCAGAGGGTTGACTAGCGGGAGTAAAGGTGAGCAGTTCTTC	CARGLTSGSKGEQFF
TRBV5-1	TRBD2	.	TRBJ2-2	TGCGCCAGCGGTTTAGGGGGGATGGGACTAGCGGGATACACCGGGGAGCTGTTTTTT	CASGLGGMGLAGYTGELFF
TRBV15	TRBD1	.	TRBJ2-3	TGTGCCACCAGCATTAGGGACAGTCACCTCACAGATACGCAGTATTTT	CATSIRDSHLTDTQYF
TRBV6-5	.	.	TRBJ1-5	TGTGCCAGCAGCTTATCGACACCTTATCAGCCCCAGCATTTT	CASSLSTPYQPQHF
TRBV30	TRBD2	.	TRBJ2-5	TGTGCCTGGAGTAAGGGGCTAGCGGGAGAGACCCAGTACTTC	CAWSKGLAGETQYF
TRBV5-6	TRBD2	.	TRBJ2-1	TGTGCCAGCAGCTTGGGGCCGACACGGGGGGTCAATGAGCAGTTCTTC	CASSLGPTRGVNEQFF
TRBV10-3	TRBD1	once	TRBJ1-5	TGTGCCATCAGTGAGTCGGAAACAGGGGGGCAGCCCCAGCATTTT	CAISESETGGQPQHF
TRBV5-6	TRBD2	.	TRBJ2-1	TGTGCCAGCAGCTTGAGGAGCTTGCGGGAGCGCAATGAGCAGTTCTTC	CASSLRSLRERNEQFF
TRBV28	.	.	TRBJ2-7	TGTGCCAGCAGTCCTCTACGTTCGGAGCAGTACTTC	CASSPLRSEQYF
TRBV11-3	.	.	TRBJ2-2	TGTGCCAGCAGCCCCCTTCCGAACACCGGGGAGCTGTTTTTT	CASSPLPNTGELFF
TRBV12-5	TRBD2	.	TRBJ2-3	TGTGCTAGTGCCTCGGGTGGCGGGAGGATCACAGATACGCAGTATTTT	CASASGGGRITDTQYF
TRBV2	TRBD2	.	TRBJ2-1	TGTGCCAGCAGGCGACTAGCCAGCTCCTACAATGAGCAGTTCTTC	CASRRLASSYNEQFF
TRBV2	.	.	TRBJ2-7	TGTGCCAGCAGCGATGGACAGCATCGCTCCTACGAGCAGTACTTC	CASSDGQHRSYEQYF
TRBV4-2	TRBD2	.	TRBJ2-3	TGTGCCAGCAGCCAAGACGGAACGGGGGGGCCGACAGATACGCAGTATTTT	CASSQDGTGGPTDTQYF
TRBV4-1	.	once	TRBJ2-7	TGCGCCAGCAGCCCTGCGGGCTCCACCCCCTACGAGCAGTACTTC	CASSPAGSTPYEQYF
TRBV11-2	.	.	TRBJ1-2	TGTGCCAGCAGCTTGTTGACACTTGGGGGGAGGTATGGCTACACCTTC	CASSLLTLGGRYGYTF
TRBV19	.	few	TRBJ2-6	TGTGCCAGTAGTCCGGGGGCCAACGTCCTGACTTTC	CASSPGANVLTF
TRBV19	TRBD2	.	TRBJ2-1	TGTGCCAGTAGGACTAGCGGGTCCGACAATGAGCAGTTCTTC	CASRTSGSDNEQFF
TRBV5-8	TRBD2	once	TRBJ2-1	TGTGCCAGCGTTGTCAAATCCCTTGTTTCTCGGCTAGCGGTTAACAATGAGCAGTTCTTC	CASVVKSLVSRLAVNNEQFF
TRBV3-1/TRBV3-2	.	.	TRBJ2-3	TGTGCCAGCAAGCCAGGCGGGGACCGGTCGTGGAATACGCAGTATTTT	CASKPGGDRSWNTQYF
TRBV5-4	.	few	TRBJ1-3	TGTGCCAGCAGCTTGGATGGCAAATCCGGAAACACCATATATTTT	CASSLDGKSGNTIYF
TRBV7-3	.	.	TRBJ2-1	TGTGCCAGCAGCTTAACGTCTGTTCCGTCGGATGAGCAGTTCTTC	CASSLTSVPSDEQFF
TRBV19	.	.	TRBJ2-1	TGTGCCAGTAGTTCTGGTAGCAGCTCCTACAATGAGCAGTTCTTC	CASSSGSSSYNEQFF
TRBV6-5	.	.	TRBJ2-7	TGTGCCAGCAGCCACGCGCCTATCTCCATCTACGAGCAGTACTTC	CASSHAPISIYEQYF
TRBV28	TRBD1	.	TRBJ1-2	TGTGCCATCCCAGTCCCTCAGGGGACAGGGAGCGGCTACACCTTC	CAIPVPQGTGSGYTF
TRBV5-4	TRBD1	.	TRBJ2-7	TGTGCCAGCAGCTTGAACAGGGGGCAATACGAGCAGTACTTC	CASSLNRGQYEQYF
TRBV24-1	TRBD1	.	TRBJ2-2	TGTGCCACCAGTGGAATGACAGGGTGGAACACCGGGGAGCTGTTTTTT	CATSGMTGWNTGELFF
TRBV20-1	TRBD2	.	TRBJ2-7	TGCAGTGCTAGTGAAAGCGGGACCTACGAGCAGTACTTC	CSASESGTYEQYF
TRBV4-3	.	.	TRBJ1-1	TGCGCCAGCAGCCAAGATTTAGGGTCGGGAGGGGACACTGAAGCTTTCTTT	CASSQDLGSGGDTEAFF
TRBV14	.	.	TRBJ2-2	TGTGCCAGCAGCCAAGACAGGGGCTACGGGGAGCTGTTTTTT	CASSQDRGYGELFF
TRBV4-1	TRBD2	.	TRBJ2-1	TGCGCCAGCTCTTTTAGCGGGGGCCCCTCCAATGAGCAGTTCTTC	CASSFSGGPSNEQFF
TRBV5-1	TRBD2	.	TRBJ2-7	TGCGCCAGCAGCTTCGCTAGCGGGAGGTACGAGCAGTACTTC	CASSFASGRYEQYF
TRBV5-5	.	few	TRBJ1-5	TGTGCCAGCAGTCTCACTGCAGGCGCCATCAATCAGCCCCAGCATTTT	CASSLTAGAINQPQHF
TRBV7-2	.	.	TRBJ1-6	TGTGCCAGCAGCTTACGTCCCGCGAGCTCCTATAATTCACCCCTCCACTTT	CASSLRPASSYNSPLHF
TRBV7-2	.	.	TRBJ2-2	TGTGCCAGCAGCCTCGACAGTAGGGTGACCGGGGAGCTGTTTTTT	CASSLDSRVTGELFF
TRBV5-1	TRBD2	once	TRBJ2-1	TGCGCCAGCAGCTCGGGACTAGCGGCCCTCTACAATGAGCAGTTCTTC	CASSSGLAALYNEQFF
TRBV7-9	TRBD2	.	TRBJ2-3	TGTGCCAGCAGTCGGGGGGGAGATACGCAGTATTTT	CASSRGGDTQYF
TRBV9	.	.	TRBJ2-7	TGTGCCAGCAGCGTCGGCAGGGGGGCCTACGAGCAGTACTTC	CASSVGRGAYEQYF
TRBV29-1	TRBD1	.	TRBJ2-7	TGCAGCGTTGTACAGGGGGCGTGGGAGCAGTACTTC	CSVVQGAWEQYF
TRBV3-1/TRBV3-2	.	few	TRBJ1-5	TGTGCCAGCAGCCAAGTGTACAGCTATCAGCCCCAGCATTTT	CASSQVYSYQPQHF
TRBV2	TRBD1	.	TRBJ2-1	TGTGCCAGCAGTGAGAGTTTCAAGGGGGACAGGGAGCAGTTCTTC	CASSESFKGDREQFF
TRBV6-5	.	once	TRBJ2-1	TGTGCCAGCAGACCGGACTTTAGCTCCTACAATGAGCAGTTCTTC	CASRPDFSSYNEQFF
TRBV28	TRBD1	.	TRBJ2-1	TGTGCCGGTGGGGACAGGGGGAACAATGAGCAGTTCTTC	CAGGDRGNNEQFF
TRBV5-5	.	.	TRBJ2-3	TGTGCCAGCGTCCGTCAGGGGCCACTCTCTCCGGATACGCAGTATTTT	CASVRQGPLSPDTQYF
TRBV7-2	.	.	TRBJ1-2	TGTGCCAGCAGCTTAGACCAGGGGCCTGGCTACACCTTC	CASSLDQGPGYTF
TRBV5-5	.	.	TRBJ2-5	TGTGCCAGCAGCCTCCCGGGACTCCCATTACTTTACTTC	CASSLPGLPLLYF
TRBV7-2	.	.	TRBJ2-6	TGTGCCAGCAGCTTGGGCTCCGTCCTGACTTTC	CASSLGSVLTF
TRBV7-9	.	.	TRBJ1-1	TGTGCCAGCAGCGTTCAGTATCCGGAGACTGAAGCTTTCTTT	CASSVQYPETEAFF